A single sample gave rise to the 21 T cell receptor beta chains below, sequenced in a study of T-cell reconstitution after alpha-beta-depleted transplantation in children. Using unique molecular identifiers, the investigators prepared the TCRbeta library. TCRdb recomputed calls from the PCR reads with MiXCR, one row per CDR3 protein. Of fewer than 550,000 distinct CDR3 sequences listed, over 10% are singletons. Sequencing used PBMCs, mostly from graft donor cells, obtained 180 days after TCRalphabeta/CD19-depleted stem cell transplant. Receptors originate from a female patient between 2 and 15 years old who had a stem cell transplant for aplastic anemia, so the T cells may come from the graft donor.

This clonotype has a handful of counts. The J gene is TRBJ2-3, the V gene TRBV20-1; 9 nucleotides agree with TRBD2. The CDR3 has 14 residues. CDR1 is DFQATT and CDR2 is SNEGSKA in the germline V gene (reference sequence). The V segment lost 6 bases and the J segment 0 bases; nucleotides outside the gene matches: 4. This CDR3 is CSALSGGSTDTQYF. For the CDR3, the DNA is TGCAGTGCGCTAAGCGGGGGGAGCACAGATACGCAGTATTTT.

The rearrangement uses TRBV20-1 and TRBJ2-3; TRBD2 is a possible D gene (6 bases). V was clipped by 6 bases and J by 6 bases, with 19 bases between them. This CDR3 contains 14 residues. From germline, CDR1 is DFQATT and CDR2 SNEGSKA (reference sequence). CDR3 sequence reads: CSARLSGRRDTQYF. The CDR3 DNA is TGCAGTGCGAGACTATCCGGGAGACGCGATACGCAGTATTTT.

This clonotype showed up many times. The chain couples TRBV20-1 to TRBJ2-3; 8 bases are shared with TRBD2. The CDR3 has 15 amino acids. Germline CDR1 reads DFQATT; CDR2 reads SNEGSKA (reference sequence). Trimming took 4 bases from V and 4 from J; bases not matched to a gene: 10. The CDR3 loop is CSANGLADGADTQYF. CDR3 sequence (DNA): TGCAGTGCTAACGGACTAGCCGACGGAGCAGATACGCAGTATTTT.

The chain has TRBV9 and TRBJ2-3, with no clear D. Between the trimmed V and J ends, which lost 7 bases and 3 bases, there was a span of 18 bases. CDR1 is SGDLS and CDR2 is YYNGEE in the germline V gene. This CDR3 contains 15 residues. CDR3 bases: TGTGCCAGCGCGACCGGCCCGGCAGGTACAGATACGCAGTATTTT. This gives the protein CASATGPAGTDTQYF.

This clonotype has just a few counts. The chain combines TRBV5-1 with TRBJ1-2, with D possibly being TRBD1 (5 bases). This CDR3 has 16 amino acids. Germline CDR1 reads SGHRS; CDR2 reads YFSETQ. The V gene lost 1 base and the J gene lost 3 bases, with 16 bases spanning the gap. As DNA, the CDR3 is TGCGCCAGCAGCTTGATGAAATGGCAGGGCGACTATGGCTACACCTTC. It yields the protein CASSLMKWQGDYGYTF.

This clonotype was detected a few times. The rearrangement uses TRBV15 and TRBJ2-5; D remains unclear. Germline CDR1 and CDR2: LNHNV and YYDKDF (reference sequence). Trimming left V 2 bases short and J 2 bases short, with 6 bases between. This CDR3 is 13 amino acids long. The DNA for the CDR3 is TGTGCCACCAGCAGACCCCAACAAGAGACCCAGTACTTC. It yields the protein CATSRPQQETQYF. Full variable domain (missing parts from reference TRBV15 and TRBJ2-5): DAMVIQNPRYQVTQFGKPVTLSCSQTLNHNVMYWYQQKSSQAPKLLFHYYDKDFNNEADTPDNFQSRRPNTSFCFLDIRSPGLGDTAMYLCATSRPQQETQYFGPGTRLLVL.

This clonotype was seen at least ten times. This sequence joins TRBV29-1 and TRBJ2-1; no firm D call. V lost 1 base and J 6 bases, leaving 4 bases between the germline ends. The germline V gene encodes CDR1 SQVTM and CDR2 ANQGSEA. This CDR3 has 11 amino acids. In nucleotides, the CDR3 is TGCAGCGTTGAAGTAATCAATGAGCAGTTCTTC. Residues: CSVEVINEQFF.

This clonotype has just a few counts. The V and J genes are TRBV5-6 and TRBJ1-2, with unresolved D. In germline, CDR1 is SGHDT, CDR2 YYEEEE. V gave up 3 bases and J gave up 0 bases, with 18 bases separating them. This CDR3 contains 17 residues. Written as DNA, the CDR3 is TGTGCCAGCAGCTGGGATATTTCGGACCGAGCTAACTATGGCTACACCTTC. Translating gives CASSWDISDRANYGYTF.

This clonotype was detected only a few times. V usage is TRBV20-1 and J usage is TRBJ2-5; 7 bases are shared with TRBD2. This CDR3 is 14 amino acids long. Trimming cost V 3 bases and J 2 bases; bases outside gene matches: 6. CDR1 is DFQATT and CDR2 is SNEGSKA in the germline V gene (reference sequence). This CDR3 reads CSARILAVQETQYF. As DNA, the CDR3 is TGCAGTGCTAGGATCCTAGCGGTTCAAGAGACCCAGTACTTC.

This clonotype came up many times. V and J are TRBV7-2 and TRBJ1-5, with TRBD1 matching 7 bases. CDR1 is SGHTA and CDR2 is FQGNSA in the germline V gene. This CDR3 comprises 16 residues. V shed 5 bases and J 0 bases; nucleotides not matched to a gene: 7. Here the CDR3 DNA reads TGTGCCAGCAGCCTCGGGACAGCTTATAGCAATCAGCCCCAGCATTTT. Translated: CASSLGTAYSNQPQHF.

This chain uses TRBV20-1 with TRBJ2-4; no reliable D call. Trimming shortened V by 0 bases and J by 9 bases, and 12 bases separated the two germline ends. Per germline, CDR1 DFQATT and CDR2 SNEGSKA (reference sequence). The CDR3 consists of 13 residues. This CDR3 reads CSAREAPRVIQYF. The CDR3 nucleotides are TGCAGTGCTAGAGAGGCCCCTAGAGTCATTCAGTACTTC.

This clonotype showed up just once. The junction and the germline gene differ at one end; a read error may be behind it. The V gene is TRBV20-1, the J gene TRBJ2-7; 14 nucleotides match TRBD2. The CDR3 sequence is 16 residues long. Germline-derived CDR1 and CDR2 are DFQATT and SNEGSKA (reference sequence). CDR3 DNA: TGCTGTGCGAGGGGACTAGCGGGAGCTCTAGGCTACGAGCAGTACTTC. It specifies CCARGLAGALGYEQYF.

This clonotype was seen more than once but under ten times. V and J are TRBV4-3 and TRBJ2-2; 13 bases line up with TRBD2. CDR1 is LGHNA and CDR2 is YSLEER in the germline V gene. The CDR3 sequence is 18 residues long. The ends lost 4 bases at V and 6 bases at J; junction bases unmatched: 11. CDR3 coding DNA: TGCGCCAGCAGCCCACAGTTGGCAGGACTAGCGGGAGCCGGGGAGCTGTTTTTT. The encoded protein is CASSPQLAGLAGAGELFF.

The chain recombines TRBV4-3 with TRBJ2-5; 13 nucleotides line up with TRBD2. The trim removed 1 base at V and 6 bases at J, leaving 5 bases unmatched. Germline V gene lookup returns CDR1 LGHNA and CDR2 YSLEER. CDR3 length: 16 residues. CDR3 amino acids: CASSQGGLAGLKTQYF. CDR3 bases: TGCGCCAGCAGCCAAGGGGGACTAGCGGGATTGAAGACCCAGTACTTC.

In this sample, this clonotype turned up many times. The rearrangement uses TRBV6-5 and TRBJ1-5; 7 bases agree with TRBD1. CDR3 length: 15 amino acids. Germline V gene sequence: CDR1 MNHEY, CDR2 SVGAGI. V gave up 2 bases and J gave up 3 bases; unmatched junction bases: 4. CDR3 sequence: CASSYGDSPNQPQHF. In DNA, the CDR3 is TGTGCCAGCAGTTACGGGGACAGCCCCAATCAGCCCCAGCATTTT.

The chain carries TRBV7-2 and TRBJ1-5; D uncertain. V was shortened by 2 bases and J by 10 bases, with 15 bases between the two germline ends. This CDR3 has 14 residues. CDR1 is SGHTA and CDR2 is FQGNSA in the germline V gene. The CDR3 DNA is TGTGCCAGCAGCTTACAGTCCTTAAGGACCCCCCAGCATTTT. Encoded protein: CASSLQSLRTPQHF. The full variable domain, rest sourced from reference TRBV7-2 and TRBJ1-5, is GAGVSQSPSNKVTEKGKDVELRCDPISGHTALYWYRQSLGQGLEFLIYFQGNSAPDKSGLPSDRFSAERTGGSVSTLTIQRTQQEDSAVYLCASSLQSLRTPQHFGDGTRLSIL.

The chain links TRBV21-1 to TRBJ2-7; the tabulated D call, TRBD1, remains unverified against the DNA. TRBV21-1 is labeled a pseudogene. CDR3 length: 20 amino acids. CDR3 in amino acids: CASTTPGQGIRTDYWYEQYV. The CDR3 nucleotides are TGTGCCAGCACCACCCCGGGACAGGGAATACGAACCGACTACTGGTACGAGCAGTACGTC.

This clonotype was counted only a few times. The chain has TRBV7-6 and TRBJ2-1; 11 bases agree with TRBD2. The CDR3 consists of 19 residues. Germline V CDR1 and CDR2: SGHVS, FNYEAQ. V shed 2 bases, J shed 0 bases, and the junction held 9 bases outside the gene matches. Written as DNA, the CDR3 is TGTGCCAGCAGCTTATACTCGGGACTAGCGGCAAGCTCCTACAATGAGCAGTTCTTC. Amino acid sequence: CASSLYSGLAASSYNEQFF.

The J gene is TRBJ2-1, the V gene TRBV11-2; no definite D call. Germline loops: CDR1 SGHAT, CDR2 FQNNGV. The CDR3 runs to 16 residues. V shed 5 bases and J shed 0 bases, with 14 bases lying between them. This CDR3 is CASSPDALSSYNEQFF. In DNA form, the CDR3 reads TGTGCCAGCAGCCCCGACGCCCTGAGCTCCTACAATGAGCAGTTCTTC.

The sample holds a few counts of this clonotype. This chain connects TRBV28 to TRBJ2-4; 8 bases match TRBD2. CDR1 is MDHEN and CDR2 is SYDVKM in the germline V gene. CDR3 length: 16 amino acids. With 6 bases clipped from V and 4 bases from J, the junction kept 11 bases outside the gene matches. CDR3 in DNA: TGTGCCAGCAGGGGCGGGAGGCACCACTTAAAAAACATTCAGTACTTC. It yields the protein CASRGGRHHLKNIQYF.

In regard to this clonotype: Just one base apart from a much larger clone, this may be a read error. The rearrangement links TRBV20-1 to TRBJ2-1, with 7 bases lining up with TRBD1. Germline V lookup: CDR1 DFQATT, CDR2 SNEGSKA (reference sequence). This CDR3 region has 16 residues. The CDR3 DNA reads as TGCATTGCTACCTCTGATCGGGACAGCTCCTACAATGAGCAGTTCTTC. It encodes CIATSDRDSSYNEQFF.